This is a list of T cell receptor beta chains from one sample in a study of T cells in Graves' hyperthyroidism and ophthalmopathy. TCRdb re-derived calls from the multiplex PCR reads in MiXCR, one entry per CDR3 protein. The sample has 500,000 to 750,000 distinct CDR3 sequences; around 45% are singletons. Sequencing was done on a sample of peripheral blood or thyroid tissue (not recorded which). The source of these receptors is a woman aged 18-29 years with Graves' hyperthyroidism. Both conserved end residues are part of each CDR3.

j_call: TRBJ1-4; v_call: TRBV5-1; cdr3_aa: CASSLAGTGGEKLFF
j_call: TRBJ2-5; v_call: TRBV29-1; cdr3_aa: CSAQQGQETQYF
j_call: TRBJ2-7; v_call: TRBV7-8; cdr3_aa: CASSLEGVRIYEQYF
j_call: TRBJ1-2; v_call: TRBV29-1; cdr3_aa: CSVDEGALGYTF
j_call: TRBJ2-5; v_call: TRBV7-3; cdr3_aa: CASSSSGGLETQYF
j_call: TRBJ1-2; v_call: TRBV6-6; cdr3_aa: CASHQGRSTYGYTF
j_call: TRBJ1-5; v_call: TRBV7-2; cdr3_aa: CASRINREETQHF
j_call: TRBJ2-2; v_call: TRBV5-1; cdr3_aa: CASSRDSPATGELFF
j_call: TRBJ2-7; v_call: TRBV4-2; cdr3_aa: CASSQGLAGVEQYF
j_call: TRBJ1-1; v_call: TRBV12-3/TRBV12-4; cdr3_aa: CASRPGPSNTEAFF
j_call: TRBJ1-2; v_call: TRBV20-1; cdr3_aa: CSAGGQGAGYGYTF
j_call: TRBJ2-7; v_call: TRBV20-1; cdr3_aa: CSARDISGSYEQYF
j_call: TRBJ1-1; v_call: TRBV6-6; cdr3_aa: CASSYWQGSNTEAFF
j_call: TRBJ1-5; v_call: TRBV24-1; cdr3_aa: CATSVQGAQPQHF
j_call: TRBJ2-2; v_call: TRBV11-2; cdr3_aa: CASSLAPGNTGELFF
j_call: TRBJ1-1; v_call: TRBV20-1; cdr3_aa: CSAREPRGDTEAFF
j_call: TRBJ2-5; v_call: TRBV11-3; cdr3_aa: CASSFGVRETQYF
j_call: TRBJ1-4; v_call: TRBV5-5; cdr3_aa: CACNPGGQGGHEKLFF
j_call: TRBJ2-7; v_call: TRBV6-2/TRBV6-3; cdr3_aa: CASSYGGGTSYEQYF
j_call: TRBJ2-7; v_call: TRBV6-2/TRBV6-3; cdr3_aa: CASSLEDESVPYEQYF
j_call: TRBJ2-7; v_call: TRBV30; cdr3_aa: CAWSSGRSYEQYF
j_call: TRBJ2-7; v_call: TRBV4-2; cdr3_aa: CASSLTGQSYEQYF
j_call: TRBJ2-7; v_call: TRBV5-6; cdr3_aa: CASSLEGRIYEQYF
j_call: TRBJ1-4; v_call: TRBV4-3; cdr3_aa: CASSQEGATNEKLFF
j_call: TRBJ2-5; v_call: TRBV6-1; cdr3_aa: CASSWDSSYQETQYF
j_call: TRBJ1-5; v_call: TRBV3-1; cdr3_aa: CASSWGVLGPGPQHF
j_call: TRBJ1-3; v_call: TRBV5-1; cdr3_aa: CASSLGDREFGNTIYF